The 20 T cell receptor beta chains below all came from one sample that was sequenced in a study of T cells after yellow fever vaccination. One entry per CDR3 protein, called by TCRdb with MiXCR from the 5' RACE reads. The sample yields around 600,000 distinct CDR3 sequences, around an eighth seen once. The sequenced sample was PBMCs, obtained on the day of the yellow fever booster vaccination. The receptors were sampled from a man aged 25-40 years who received the YFV17D yellow fever vaccine.

V usage is TRBV9 and J usage is TRBJ2-1; perhaps TRBD1 as D (6 bases). The CDR3 has 16 amino acids. Per germline, CDR1 SGDLS and CDR2 YYNGEE. The V end lost 0 bases, the J end lost 9 bases, and 19 bases lay between the germline ends. In nucleotides, the CDR3 is TGTGCCAGCAGCGTAGATTGGCAGGGGCCGAGCGGTGAGCAGTTCTTC. This sequence encodes CASSVDWQGPSGEQFF. Full variable domain (outside the CDR3, taken from reference TRBV9 and TRBJ2-1): DSGVTQTPKHLITATGQRVTLRCSPRSGDLSVYWYQQSLDQGLQFLIQYYNGEERAKGNILERFSAQQFPDLHSELNLSSLELGDSALYFCASSVDWQGPSGEQFFGPGTRLTVL.

This clonotype was counted between two and nine times. The chain combines TRBV18 with TRBJ2-7; D perhaps matches TRBD2 (5 bases). Trimming shortened V by 3 bases and J by 5 bases, and 17 bases separated the two germline ends. Germline CDR1 reads KGHSH; CDR2 reads LQKENI. The CDR3 consists of 15 residues. The CDR3 sequence is CASSPSARGLDEQYF. The CDR3 DNA reads as TGTGCCAGCTCACCGTCTGCCCGGGGTCTCGACGAGCAGTACTTC.

This clonotype was observed a few times. J is TRBJ2-3 and V is TRBV6-5, with D unclear. The CDR3 contains 14 residues. Looked up from germline, CDR1 is MNHEY and CDR2 is SVGAGI. The ends were cut back, 5 bases at V and 6 bases at J, with 15 bases in the middle. This chain's CDR3 is CASSLDPTLDTQYF. The CDR3 DNA sequence: TGTGCCAGCAGTCTCGACCCCACCTTGGATACGCAGTATTTT.

The chain uses TRBV9 and TRBJ1-1; D call uncertain. Trimming took 0 bases from V and 0 from J, leaving 9 bases between them. The CDR3 consists of 15 residues. The V gene's germline CDR1 is SGDLS and CDR2 YYNGEE. The CDR3 here is CASSVEAGMNTEAFF. CDR3 coding DNA: TGTGCCAGCAGCGTAGAAGCAGGAATGAACACTGAAGCTTTCTTT.

The chain employs TRBV7-2 and TRBJ2-7; possible D gene TRBD2, 5 bases. The germline V gene encodes CDR1 SGHTA and CDR2 FQGNSA. This CDR3 has 13 residues. The V and J ends lost 6 bases and 12 bases respectively, with 21 bases between them. The CDR3 nucleotides read TGTGCCAGCAGTCAAGGGCGGGCGTCCCAACCGTACTTC. Translation: CASSQGRASQPYF.

There are many counts of this clonotype. The V gene is TRBV7-2, the J gene TRBJ2-1; TRBD2 matches 7 bases. The CDR3 is 14 residues long. V lost 2 bases and J lost 7; bases outside the gene matches: 5. The germline gives CDR1 SGHTA, CDR2 FQGNSA. CDR3 bases: TGTGCCAGCAGCTTAAGTCTAGCGGATAATGAGCAGTTCTTC. Translated: CASSLSLADNEQFF.

The V and J genes are TRBV20-1 and TRBJ2-3; 12 bases match TRBD1. The CDR3 runs 14 residues. Germline values: CDR1 DFQATT, CDR2 SNEGSKA (reference sequence). With V trimmed by 5 bases and J by 5 bases, 5 bases remained unmatched. As DNA, the CDR3 is TGCAGTGCTCTCGGGACAGGGGGCTTAGATACGCAGTATTTT. Translation gives CSALGTGGLDTQYF.

This rearrangement joins TRBV7-2 to TRBJ2-1; TRBD2 aligns across 7 bases. Germline values: CDR1 SGHTA, CDR2 FQGNSA. The CDR3 has 16 amino acids. V was pared by 5 bases and J by 2 bases, with 9 bases of the junction left unmatched. Written as DNA, the CDR3 is TGTGCCAGCAGCCCACGACTAGCCCTAACCTACAATGAGCAGTTCTTC. Its translation is CASSPRLALTYNEQFF.

The J gene is TRBJ2-7, the V gene TRBV7-2; a weak D match, TRBD2 (5 bases). V dropped 2 bases and J dropped 1 base, with 12 bases sitting between them. CDR1 SGHTA and CDR2 FQGNSA come from the germline V gene. The CDR3 sequence is 15 residues long. As DNA, the CDR3 is TGTGCCAGCAGCTTACGCCGCAGCGGTTCCTACGAGCAGTACTTC. Translated: CASSLRRSGSYEQYF.

This clonotype was detected a few times. This chain connects TRBV5-1 to TRBJ2-5, with 7 bases matching TRBD1. This CDR3 is 15 amino acids long. V lost 4 bases and J lost 2; bases outside the gene matches: 8. The V gene's germline CDR1 is SGHRS and CDR2 YFSETQ. The CDR3 coding sequence is TGCGCCAGCAGCGCCCGACAGGGCCCTCAAGAGACCCAGTACTTC. Encoded protein: CASSARQGPQETQYF.

The chain uses TRBV20-1 and TRBJ1-5; the match to TRBD1 covers 9 bases. The CDR3 is made up of 15 amino acids. J was trimmed by 3 bases and V by 3 bases; bases with no gene match: 6. Germline CDR1 DFQATT, CDR2 SNEGSKA (reference sequence). CDR3 protein: CSASLQGAINQPQHF. CDR3 DNA: TGCAGTGCTAGTCTACAGGGGGCAATCAATCAGCCCCAGCATTTT.

This clonotype was seen more than once but under ten times. J is TRBJ2-3 and V is TRBV21-1; the listed D gene, TRBD2, was not tested against the DNA. TRBV21-1 is a listed pseudogene. The CDR3 spans 17 residues. Here the CDR3 reads CASVELAGGPSTDTQYF. As DNA, the CDR3 is TGTGCCAGCGTGGAACTAGCGGGAGGGCCTAGCACAGATACGCAGTATTTT.

CDR3 bases: TGCGCCAGCAGCTTGGTTCAGGGGCACTATGGCTACACCTTC. It is translated as CASSLVQGHYGYTF. This chain uses TRBV5-1 with TRBJ1-2; possibly TRBD1 for D (6 bases). From germline, CDR1 is SGHRS and CDR2 YFSETQ. The CDR3 is 14 residues long. V was trimmed by 0 bases and J by 3 bases, leaving 9 bases between them.

This clonotype has just a few counts. The chain carries TRBV19 and TRBJ2-1; TRBD2 might be the D (6 bases). The ends were cut back, 2 bases at V and 0 bases at J, with 14 bases in the middle. The CDR3 spans 17 residues. CDR1 and CDR2 (germline): LNHDA, SQIVND (reference sequence). The CDR3 DNA reads TGTGCCAGTAGTATACTTCTAGCCGGGAGCTCCTACAATGAGCAGTTCTTC. Translating it yields CASSILLAGSSYNEQFF. The whole variable domain, remainder taken from reference TRBV19 and TRBJ2-1, is DGGITQSPKYLFRKEGQNVTLSCEQNLNHDAMYWYRQDPGQGLRLIYYSQIVNDFQKGDIAEGYSVSREKKESFPLTVTSAQKNPTAFYLCASSILLAGSSYNEQFFGPGTRLTVL.

This clonotype was seen ten or more times. The V and J genes are TRBV6-5 and TRBJ2-7; D might be TRBD1 (6 bases). CDR1 and CDR2 (germline): MNHEY, SVGAGI. This CDR3 is built from 13 residues. V dropped 5 bases and J dropped 6 bases, with 14 bases sitting between them. CDR3 in DNA: TGTGCCAGCAGTCCCCCCACAGGGCGCGAGCAGTACTTC. Encoded protein: CASSPPTGREQYF.

This chain uses TRBV23-1 with TRBJ2-3; D is unresolved. TRBV23-1 is an ORF; its function is uncertain. This CDR3 region has 20 residues. With 0 bases removed from V and 1 base from J, the gap between germline ends came to 23 bases. CDR3 DNA: TGCGCCAGCAGTCAATCGGAACTACTATTAGACCCCGACCGCACAGATACGCAGTATTTT. Translation: CASSQSELLLDPDRTDTQYF.

The chain links TRBV5-6 to TRBJ1-5, with 7 bases lining up with TRBD1. Germline V lookup: CDR1 SGHDT, CDR2 YYEEEE. The CDR3 sequence is 15 residues long. With 1 base clipped from V and 7 bases from J, the junction kept 8 bases outside the gene matches. CDR3 protein: CASSLRGGEVQPQHF. Written as DNA, the CDR3 is TGTGCCAGCAGCTTGAGAGGGGGCGAGGTACAGCCCCAGCATTTT. The full variable domain, in which reference TRBV5-6 and TRBJ1-5 provide the parts outside the CDR3, is DAGVTQSPTHLIKTRGQQVTLRCSPKSGHDTVSWYQQALGQGPQFIFQYYEEEERQRGNFPDRFSGHQFPNYSSELNVNALLLGDSALYLCASSLRGGEVQPQHFGDGTRLSIL.

The chain employs TRBV6-1 and TRBJ2-7; weak D call: TRBD1 (6 bases). The CDR3 runs 16 residues. V lost 8 bases and J lost 6, with 26 bases in between. Germline V lookup: CDR1 MNHNS, CDR2 SASEGT. CDR3 DNA: TGTGCCAGCGCTCAGGTATCACGAGGCCCACAGGGCGAGCAGTACTTC. Translating it yields CASAQVSRGPQGEQYF.

CDR3 amino acids: CASSIWGANPANIQYF. As DNA, the CDR3 is TGTGCCAGTAGTATTTGGGGGGCTAACCCCGCTAACATTCAGTACTTC. The rearrangement uses TRBV19 and TRBJ2-4; D could derive from TRBD1 or TRBD2 (6 bases each). Germline CDR1 reads LNHDA; CDR2 reads SQIVND (reference sequence). This CDR3 spans 16 amino acids. The V end was cut by 3 bases, the J end by 7 bases, with 19 bases between.

In DNA, the CDR3 is TGTGCCAGCAAGAGAGAAACTAGCGGGAGTGGTGAGCAGTTCTTC. Protein product: CASKRETSGSGEQFF. This rearrangement joins TRBV6-2 or TRBV6-3 to TRBJ2-1; TRBD2 aligns across 11 bases. J lost 9 bases, V lost 7 bases, and 11 bases had no gene match. The V gene's germline CDR1 is MNHEY and CDR2 SVGEGT. The CDR3 runs 15 residues.